This passage covers 16 T cell receptor beta chains from one sample sequenced in a study of blood T cell repertoires in COVID-19 (dated by TCRdb to the early 2020s). Library preparation employed the immunoSEQ multiplex PCR assay. Entries here come from immuneACCESS through TCRdb and include only in-frame sequences with V and J called. Some clones fail to appear in such tables; in the studies checked, an unresolved V gene covers under half of the shortfall, and the cause of the remainder is unknown. The sample records around 78,000 clones, 75% to 90% of which are singletons. Jointly, the top ten make up under 6.5% of the sample. Sequencing used peripheral blood. Receptors were obtained from a man aged 50 to 60 with active COVID-19.

The chain couples TRBV14 to TRBJ1-2, with TRBD1 as a possible D gene (5 bases). Between the trimmed V and J ends, which lost 0 bases and 3 bases, there was a span of 11 bases. Germline-derived CDR1 and CDR2 are SGHDN and FVKESK. CDR3 length: 15 residues. The CDR3 sequence: CASSQEGTTYYGYTF. The CDR3 nucleotides are TGTGCCAGCAGCCAAGAGGGGACTACCTACTATGGCTACACCTTC.

The chain has TRBV3-1 (or the pseudogene TRBV3-2) and TRBJ2-7; TRBD2 matches at 9 bases. Germline trimming cut 8 bases from V and 4 bases from J; bases unmatched to any gene: 6. The CDR3 runs to 13 residues. Germline V gene data show CDR1 as LGHDT and CDR2 as YNNKEL (reference sequence). This chain's CDR3 is CASLAGGTYEQYF. CDR3 nucleotide sequence: TGTGCCAGCTTGGCGGGAGGGACGTACGAGCAGTACTTC.

In nucleotides, the CDR3 is TGTGCCAGCAGCCCTATCGCGGGCCAAGCTTTCTTT. Its protein is CASSPIAGQAFF. The chain combines TRBV5-6 with TRBJ1-1; no reliable D call. CDR3 length equals 12 residues. Trimming removed 4 bases at V and 9 bases at J, with 13 bases between. The germline V gene encodes CDR1 SGHDT and CDR2 YYEEEE.

The CDR3 sequence: CASSFRPGTGGDGYTF. The CDR3 coding sequence is TGCGCCAGCAGCTTTCGCCCCGGGACAGGGGGGGATGGCTACACCTTC. This chain joins TRBV5-1 and TRBJ1-2, with TRBD1 matching 11 bases. CDR1 and CDR2 (germline): SGHRS, YFSETQ. V shed 2 bases, J shed 6 bases, and the junction held 9 bases outside the gene matches. This CDR3 has 16 amino acids.

The CDR3 nucleotides are TGTGCCAGCAGCCCCGGACAGATAGAGACCCAGTACTTC. Amino acid sequence: CASSPGQIETQYF. The rearrangement joins TRBV3-1 (or the pseudogene TRBV3-2) to TRBJ2-5; D might be TRBD1 (6 bases). In germline, CDR1 is LGHDT, CDR2 YNNKEL (reference sequence). Trimming took 4 bases from V and 4 from J, leaving 10 bases between them. The CDR3 length is 13 residues.

The chain uses TRBV27 and TRBJ1-5; weak D call: TRBD1 (6 bases). Trimming shortened V by 3 bases and J by 4 bases, and 19 bases separated the two germline ends. CDR3 length: 17 amino acids. Looked up from germline, CDR1 is MNHEY and CDR2 is SMNVEV (reference sequence). This chain's CDR3 is CASSLSYGGARNQPQHF. CDR3 DNA sequence: TGTGCCAGCAGTTTGTCCTATGGGGGGGCCCGGAATCAGCCCCAGCATTTT.

The CDR3 nucleotides read TGTGCCAGCAGTTTAGCGCTTCCGGGGACCATATATTTT. Its protein is CASSLALPGTIYF. The chain has TRBV12-3 or TRBV12-4 and TRBJ1-3; no definite D call. This CDR3 region has 13 residues. V shed 0 bases and J shed 10 bases, with 10 bases lying between them.

This chain connects TRBV6-5 to TRBJ2-1; TRBD2 aligns across 14 bases. Losses at the gene ends were 2 bases for V and 6 bases for J; bases not matched to a gene: 0. CDR3 length: 15 amino acids. CDR1 is MNHEY and CDR2 is SVGAGI in the germline V gene. CDR3 in amino acids: CASSYGLAGGNEQFF. For the CDR3, the DNA is TGTGCCAGCAGTTACGGACTAGCGGGGGGCAATGAGCAGTTCTTC.

V usage is TRBV7-2 and J usage is TRBJ2-1, with D perhaps matching TRBD1 (6 bases). The CDR3 sequence is 14 residues long. Per the germline V gene, CDR1 is SGHTA and CDR2 is FQGNSA. The germline V and J ends were trimmed by 5 bases and 2 bases, with 10 bases remaining between them. The CDR3 DNA reads TGTGCCAGCAGCCCAAGACAGGCCTACAATGAGCAGTTCTTC. This sequence encodes CASSPRQAYNEQFF. Full variable domain (remainder filled in from reference TRBV7-2 and TRBJ2-1): GAGVSQSPSNKVTEKGKDVELRCDPISGHTALYWYRQSLGQGLEFLIYFQGNSAPDKSGLPSDRFSAERTGGSVSTLTIQRTQQEDSAVYLCASSPRQAYNEQFFGPGTRLTVL.

This clone occurred once. The gene calls are TRBV6-6 and TRBJ2-7; TRBD1 matches 10 bases. This CDR3 contains 16 residues. CDR1 is MNHNY and CDR2 is SVGAGI in the germline V gene (reference sequence). The V and J ends lost 5 bases and 3 bases, in that order; junction bases with no gene match: 10. In DNA form, the CDR3 reads TGTGCCAGCAGTCGAAGACCGGGACAGGGGCTCTACGAGCAGTACTTC. Amino acid sequence: CASSRRPGQGLYEQYF.

The chain is built from TRBV4-3 and TRBJ1-2; D gene unclear. Germline values: CDR1 LGHNA, CDR2 YSLEER. CDR3 length equals 17 residues. V lost 3 bases and J lost 7, with 24 bases in between. CDR3 sequence: CASSQGYPIRLPFGYTF. DNA for the CDR3: TGCGCCAGCAGCCAGGGATACCCGATCCGACTACCGTTTGGCTACACCTTC.

The chain links TRBV9 to TRBJ1-4, with D uncertain. Germline V gene sequence: CDR1 SGDLS, CDR2 YYNGEE. The CDR3 runs 17 residues. V was trimmed by 3 bases and J by 7 bases, leaving 22 bases between them. This CDR3 reads CASSAGDYLGLIEKLFF. The CDR3 coding sequence is TGTGCCAGCAGCGCCGGCGATTATCTAGGACTGATTGAAAAACTGTTTTTT.

The chain recombines TRBV5-4 with TRBJ2-1, with 7 bases identical to TRBD2. Germline V gives CDR1 SGHNT, CDR2 YYREEE (reference sequence). The CDR3 contains 12 residues. The ends lost 4 bases at V and 8 bases at J; junction bases unmatched: 3. CDR3 amino acids: CASSRTSDEQFF. CDR3 nucleotides: TGTGCCAGCAGCAGGACTAGTGATGAGCAGTTCTTC.

The V and J genes are TRBV19 and TRBJ2-1; 7 bases are a match to TRBD1. From germline, CDR1 is LNHDA and CDR2 SQIVND (reference sequence). This CDR3 contains 15 residues. J was trimmed by 3 bases and V by 5 bases; bases with no gene match: 7. The CDR3 is CASSPRDRNYNEQFF. The CDR3 bases are TGTGCCAGTAGTCCTAGGGACAGAAACTACAATGAGCAGTTCTTC. Using reference TRBV19 and TRBJ2-1 for the parts outside the CDR3, the full variable domain is DGGITQSPKYLFRKEGQNVTLSCEQNLNHDAMYWYRQDPGQGLRLIYYSQIVNDFQKGDIAEGYSVSREKKESFPLTVTSAQKNPTAFYLCASSPRDRNYNEQFFGPGTRLTVL.

J is TRBJ2-7 and V is TRBV27; 10 bases fit TRBD2. CDR3 length: 14 residues. Germline lookup yields CDR1 MNHEY and CDR2 SMNVEV (reference sequence). The V segment lost 3 bases and the J segment 4 bases; nucleotides outside the gene matches: 3. CDR3 DNA sequence: TGTGCCAGCAGTTTCAGCGGGAGGGGGTACGAGCAGTACTTC. Translation: CASSFSGRGYEQYF.

The chain joins TRBV11-2 to TRBJ2-2; TRBD2 aligns across 8 bases. The CDR3 covers 16 residues. The germline CDR1 and CDR2 sequences are SGHAT and FQNNGV. Trimming at V came to 4 bases and at J to 0 bases, leaving 4 bases not matched to a gene. Here the CDR3 DNA reads TGTGCCAGCAGCTCCCTGGGACTAGCGAACACCGGGGAGCTGTTTTTT. Translated, it gives CASSSLGLANTGELFF.